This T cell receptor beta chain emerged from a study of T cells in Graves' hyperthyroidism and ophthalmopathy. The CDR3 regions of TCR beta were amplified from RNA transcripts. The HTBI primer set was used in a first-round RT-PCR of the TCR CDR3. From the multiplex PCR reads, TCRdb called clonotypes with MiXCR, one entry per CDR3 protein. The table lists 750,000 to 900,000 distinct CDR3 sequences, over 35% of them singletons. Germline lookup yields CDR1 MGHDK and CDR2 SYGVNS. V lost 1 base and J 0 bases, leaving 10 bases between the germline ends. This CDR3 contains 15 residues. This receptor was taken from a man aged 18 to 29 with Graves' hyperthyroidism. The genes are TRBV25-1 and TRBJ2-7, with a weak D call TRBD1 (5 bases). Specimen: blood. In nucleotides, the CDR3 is TGTGCCAGCAGTGAATCATCGACAGCCTCCTACGAGCAGTACTTC. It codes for CASSESSTASYEQYF.